A single sample is the source of the 22 T cell receptor beta chains below, sequenced in a study of vaccination and CD4 T cells after COVID-19. The Oncomine TCR Beta short-read assay was applied to DNA of cultured CD4+ T cells. MiXCR was run by TCRdb on the PCR reads, yielding one entry per CDR3 protein. The sample lists 13,000 to 15,000 distinct CDR3 sequences, 21% occurring once. No cognate antigen is known for these TCRs. Sample treatment: approximately nine-day PBMC culture with coronavirus spike peptide pools or control peptides (ViraFEST assay). Specimen: CD4+ T cells from blood, cultured in vitro, collected before SARS-CoV-2 vaccination. These receptors all stem from a human donor who received a COVID-19 vaccine.

The rearrangement joins TRBV12-3 or TRBV12-4 to TRBJ2-3, with D maybe TRBD2 (6 bases). V was pared by 3 bases and J by 2 bases, with 12 bases between. This CDR3 is 15 amino acids long. The CDR3 DNA is TGTGCCAGCAGTTTGGTAGCGGTACACACAGATACGCAGTATTTT. It encodes CASSLVAVHTDTQYF.

The V gene is TRBV25-1, the J gene TRBJ2-7; 11 bases match TRBD1. The CDR3 consists of 16 residues. J was trimmed by 5 bases and V by 2 bases; bases with no gene match: 8. Germline CDR1 MGHDK, CDR2 SYGVNS. The CDR3 DNA reads TGTGCCAGCAGTGAACCGGACAGGGGGCTTGCCGACGAGCAGTACTTC. Translating it yields CASSEPDRGLADEQYF.

J is TRBJ2-1 and V is TRBV6-1; no definite D call. CDR1 is MNHNS and CDR2 is SASEGT in the germline V gene. Trimming left V 4 bases short and J 1 base short, with 14 bases between. The CDR3 consists of 16 residues. For the CDR3, the DNA is TGTGCCAGCAGTGTGGGTATAACACGTTCCTACAATGAGCAGTTCTTC. As protein: CASSVGITRSYNEQFF.

The chain uses TRBV11-3 and TRBJ2-7; D might be TRBD1 (6 bases). CDR3 size: 16 residues. From germline, CDR1 is SGHNT and CDR2 YENEEA. V lost 2 bases and J 4 bases, leaving 18 bases between the germline ends. The CDR3 nucleotides read TGTGCCAGCAGCTTATTATGGGACACCCGACTGTACGAGCAGTACTTC. Its translation: CASSLLWDTRLYEQYF. The full variable domain, in which reference TRBV11-3 and TRBJ2-7 provide the parts outside the CDR3, is EAGVVQSPRYKIIEKKQPVAFWCNPISGHNTLYWYLQNLGQGPELLIRYENEEAVDDSQLPKDRFSAERLKGVDSTLKIQPAELGDSAVYLCASSLLWDTRLYEQYFGPGTRLTVT.

In this sample, this clonotype turned up a few times. The chain uses TRBV29-1 and TRBJ2-5, with unresolved D. Trimming left V 4 bases short and J 1 base short, with 7 bases between. This CDR3 spans 12 amino acids. Germline V gives CDR1 SQVTM, CDR2 ANQGSEA. The CDR3 here is CSVGLLQETQYF. The CDR3 DNA follows: TGCAGCGTTGGATTACTCCAAGAGACCCAGTACTTC. Based on the CDR3 plus reference TRBV29-1 and TRBJ2-5, the full variable domain is SAVISQKPSRDICQRGTSLTIQCQVDSQVTMMFWYRQQPGQSLTLIATANQGSEATYESGFVIDKFPISRPNLTFSTLTVSNMSPEDSSIYLCSVGLLQETQYFGPGTRLLVL.

This clonotype was seen a handful of times. The CDR3 here is CASSIGGATSGHQETQYF. CDR3 DNA: TGTGCCAGTAGTATAGGAGGGGCGACTAGCGGACACCAAGAGACCCAGTACTTC. The chain has TRBV19 and TRBJ2-5; 9 bases line up with TRBD2. Germline-derived CDR1 and CDR2 are LNHDA and SQIVND (reference sequence). The CDR3 runs to 18 residues. The ends lost 1 base at V and 0 bases at J; junction bases unmatched: 9.

This clonotype was observed a handful of times. The V gene is TRBV19, the J gene TRBJ2-5, with D hard to call. The germline CDR1 and CDR2 sequences are LNHDA and SQIVND (reference sequence). The germline V and J ends were trimmed by 5 bases and 5 bases, with 12 bases remaining between them. The CDR3 extends over 13 amino acids. CDR3 loop: CASSLFGGETQYF. CDR3 DNA: TGTGCCAGTAGTCTGTTCGGCGGCGAGACCCAGTACTTC.

There are a few counts of this clonotype. The chain uses TRBV20-1 and TRBJ2-7; no firm D call. Trimming removed 6 bases from V and 1 base from J, with 13 bases in between. Germline CDR1 reads DFQATT; CDR2 reads SNEGSKA (reference sequence). The CDR3 contains 13 residues. The DNA of the CDR3 is TGCAGTGCCAGGCCCCCCCCTTCCTACGAGCAGTACTTC. It encodes CSARPPPSYEQYF.

This chain connects TRBV19 to TRBJ1-1; a weak D match, TRBD1 (6 bases). Germline loops: CDR1 LNHDA, CDR2 SQIVND (reference sequence). V shed 1 base and J shed 5 bases, with 8 bases lying between them. This CDR3 has 13 residues. CDR3 nucleotide sequence: TGTGCCAGTAGTATAGGCAGGGGAACTGAAGCTTTCTTT. It specifies CASSIGRGTEAFF.

The chain is built from TRBV12-3 or TRBV12-4 and TRBJ1-5; 7 bases agree with TRBD1. CDR3 length: 13 amino acids. The V and J ends lost 3 bases and 7 bases, in that order; junction bases with no gene match: 3. CDR3 bases: TGTGCCAGCAGTTTCTTCAGGGGGCAGCCCCAGCATTTT. This sequence encodes CASSFFRGQPQHF.

The rearrangement links TRBV14 to TRBJ1-1; weak D call: TRBD1 (6 bases). V lost 0 bases to trimming and J lost 7 bases, with 27 bases between them. Germline V gives CDR1 SGHDN, CDR2 FVKESK. The CDR3 runs 19 residues. CDR3: CASSQDLRTSRRGQLEAFF. CDR3 coding DNA: TGTGCCAGCAGCCAAGATCTTAGGACATCCCGACGAGGACAGCTTGAAGCTTTCTTT.

In the case of this clonotype: Since no conserved phenylalanine or tryptophan closes the CDR3, a read error is the likely cause. The gene calls are TRBV5-1 and TRBJ2-5; D ambiguous. From germline, CDR1 is SGHRS and CDR2 YFSETQ. The CDR3 is 15 amino acids. Trimming stripped 0 bases from V and 0 bases from J, with 9 bases between. The CDR3 loop reads CASSLAAIHQETQYL. The CDR3 nucleotides are TGCGCCAGCAGCTTGGCGGCGATACACCAAGAGACCCAGTACTTA.

The chain carries TRBV5-6 and TRBJ2-5, with 12 bases fitting TRBD2. The CDR3 contains 16 residues. Losses at the gene ends were 2 bases for V and 4 bases for J; bases not matched to a gene: 6. Germline V gene data show CDR1 as SGHDT and CDR2 as YYEEEE. The chain's CDR3 is CASSFPLAGGTETQYF. The CDR3 nucleotides are TGTGCCAGCAGCTTTCCTCTAGCGGGGGGGACAGAGACCCAGTACTTC.

The V call is TRBV14, the J call TRBJ1-3, with no clear D. Looked up from germline, CDR1 is SGHDN and CDR2 is FVKESK. The CDR3 runs to 12 residues. The V end was cut by 2 bases, the J end by 7 bases, with 6 bases between. CDR3 sequence (DNA): TGTGCCAGCAGCCAATCCGGGAACACCATATATTTT. This codes for CASSQSGNTIYF.

This chain links TRBV5-1 with TRBJ2-5; 10 bases match TRBD2. Germline V gene sequence: CDR1 SGHRS, CDR2 YFSETQ. Germline trimming cut 4 bases from V and 2 bases from J; bases unmatched to any gene: 5. The CDR3 spans 15 residues. CDR3 nucleotides: TGCGCCAGCAGCGTTGGACTAGCGGTACAAGAGACCCAGTACTTC. The encoded protein is CASSVGLAVQETQYF.

The table lists this clonotype with a few counts. The CDR3 loop is CAISESEGMGSYEQYF. CDR3 nucleotides: TGTGCCATCAGTGAGTCGGAGGGGATGGGCTCCTACGAGCAGTACTTC. The chain is built from TRBV10-3 and TRBJ2-7, with a weak D call TRBD2 (6 bases). Germline V gene lookup returns CDR1 ENHRY and CDR2 SYGVKD. The CDR3 spans 16 residues. The germline V and J ends were trimmed by 0 bases and 0 bases, with 12 bases remaining between them.

This clonotype was recorded only once. The rearrangement uses TRBV5-6 and TRBJ1-2; the D is unclear. The CDR3 covers 12 residues. Germline V gene lookup returns CDR1 SGHDT and CDR2 YYEEEE. Trimming shortened V by 4 bases and J by 6 bases, and 10 bases separated the two germline ends. The CDR3 DNA sequence: TGTGCCAGCAGCCCTCTCATGGATGGCTACACCTTC. This gives the protein CASSPLMDGYTF.

The rearrangement links TRBV2 to TRBJ2-7; the match to TRBD1 covers 10 bases. The germline V gene has CDR1 SNHLY and CDR2 FYNNEI. CDR3 length equals 14 residues. The V segment lost 4 bases and the J segment 4 bases; nucleotides outside the gene matches: 4. DNA of the CDR3: TGTGCCAGCAGTGGGGACAGGGGAGGGTACGAGCAGTACTTC. This codes for CASSGDRGGYEQYF.

The gene calls are TRBV20-1 and TRBJ2-3; TRBD2 might be the D (5 bases). This CDR3 comprises 15 residues. In germline, CDR1 is DFQATT, CDR2 SNEGSKA (reference sequence). V gave up 2 bases and J gave up 0 bases, with 12 bases separating them. CDR3 loop: CSARSLAPSTDTQYF. In DNA, the CDR3 is TGCAGTGCTAGAAGCCTAGCCCCTAGCACAGATACGCAGTATTTT.

The chain uses TRBV24-1 and TRBJ2-3, with D perhaps matching TRBD2 (5 bases). Germline lookup yields CDR1 KGHDR and CDR2 SFDVKD. The V end lost 3 bases, the J end lost 3 bases, and 12 bases lay between the germline ends. The CDR3 has 15 residues. The CDR3 sequence: CATSDAPSGTDTQYF. CDR3 nucleotide sequence: TGTGCCACCAGTGATGCCCCCTCGGGGACAGATACGCAGTATTTT.

This clonotype was detected only a few times. The chain uses TRBV11-3 and TRBJ1-1, with D possibly being TRBD1 (6 bases). The CDR3 covers 15 residues. Trimming stripped 5 bases from V and 0 bases from J, with 13 bases between. Germline CDR1 is SGHNT and CDR2 is YENEEA. CDR3 protein: CASSPGGKLNTEAFF. CDR3 in DNA: TGTGCCAGCAGCCCTGGGGGCAAACTGAACACTGAAGCTTTCTTT.

There are a few counts of this clonotype. The V and J genes are TRBV20-1 and TRBJ2-3; 8 bases fit TRBD1. There are 17 residues in the CDR3. V lost 0 bases to trimming and J lost 6 bases; unmatched junction nucleotides: 14. Germline CDR1 DFQATT, CDR2 SNEGSKA (reference sequence). CDR3 amino acids: CSARDFMGRGLFDTQYF. In DNA, the CDR3 is TGCAGTGCTAGAGATTTCATGGGCAGGGGGCTTTTTGATACGCAGTATTTT.